Below are 17 T cell receptor beta chains sequenced from a single sample in a study of early T cells in non-severe SARS-CoV-2 infection. TCRdb reprocessed the 5' RACE reads via MiXCR and lists one record per CDR3 protein. Of about 90,000 distinct CDR3 sequences in the sample, approximately 14% are singletons; the top ten hold about 7.5%. Specimen: whole blood. These receptors came from an adult who was a healthcare worker with PCR-confirmed SARS-CoV-2 infection or an uninfected control (not recorded which).

The sample holds a few counts of this clonotype. This sequence joins TRBV28 and TRBJ2-7, with 7 bases fitting TRBD2. V dropped 8 bases and J dropped 4; count of bases not matched to a gene: 11. The germline V gene has CDR1 MDHEN and CDR2 SYDVKM. This CDR3 contains 14 residues. CDR3 residues: CASRPPRGVYEQYF. As DNA, the CDR3 is TGTGCCAGCCGGCCACCCCGGGGGGTGTACGAGCAGTACTTC.

This clonotype appeared a few times. In DNA form, the CDR3 reads TGTGCCAGTAGCCGTGGGACAGGGGCCGGATCACCCCTCCACTTT. This encodes CASSRGTGAGSPLHF. The rearrangement joins TRBV19 to TRBJ1-6, with TRBD1 matching over 10 bases. Trimming cost V 6 bases and J 10 bases; bases outside gene matches: 9. The CDR3 is made up of 15 amino acids. The germline V gene has CDR1 LNHDA and CDR2 SQIVND (reference sequence). Complete variable domain (other parts from reference TRBV19 and TRBJ1-6): DGGITQSPKYLFRKEGQNVTLSCEQNLNHDAMYWYRQDPGQGLRLIYYSQIVNDFQKGDIAEGYSVSREKKESFPLTVTSAQKNPTAFYLCASSRGTGAGSPLHFGNGTRLTVT.

This clonotype was seen only a few times. The chain couples TRBV12-2 to TRBJ2-1. TRBV12-2 is marked as a pseudogene. The CDR3 totals 12 residues. CDR3 DNA sequence: TGTGCAAGTCGCCCCAACTACAATGAGCAGTTCTTC. As protein: CASRPNYNEQFF.

Ten or more counts support this clonotype. An end of the junction does not agree with germline; a read error may underlie this. The genes are TRBV3-1 and TRBJ2-7; D unresolved. There are 10 residues in the CDR3. Germline CDR1 and CDR2: LGHDT and YNNKEL (reference sequence). The CDR3 DNA reads as TGTGCCAGCAGCCAAGAGGATTTGCCCTTC. This gives the protein CASSQEDLPF.

About this clonotype itself: The junction shows a germline mismatch at one end, possibly a read error. This chain connects TRBV7-9 to TRBJ2-1; no clear D gene. CDR1 and CDR2 from the germline V gene are SEHNR and FQNEAQ (reference sequence). This CDR3 is built from 16 residues. CDR3 bases: TGTGCCAGCAGCTCAGGCCATCAGGACCGCTACCATGAGCAGTTCTTC. Translation: CASSSGHQDRYHEQFF. Full variable domain (outside the CDR3, taken from reference TRBV7-9 and TRBJ2-1): DTGVSQNPRHKITKRGQNVTFRCDPISEHNRLYWYRQTLGQGPEFLTYFQNEAQLEKSRLLSDRFSAERPKGSFSTLEIQRTEQGDSAMYLCASSSGHQDRYHEQFFGPGTRLTVL.

This chain uses TRBV11-3 with TRBJ2-3; TRBD2 is a possible D gene (6 bases). CDR3 size: 14 residues. The germline V and J ends were trimmed by 5 bases and 1 base, with 10 bases remaining between them. The germline CDR1 and CDR2 sequences are SGHNT and YENEEA. CDR3 amino acids: CASSPGAGTDTQYF. As DNA, the CDR3 is TGTGCCAGCAGCCCGGGAGCGGGCACAGATACGCAGTATTTT.

The table lists this clonotype with a few counts. This chain uses TRBV9 with TRBJ2-7; tentatively, D is TRBD2 (6 bases). Germline assignment: CDR1 SGDLS and CDR2 YYNGEE. CDR3 size: 13 residues. V lost 8 bases to trimming and J lost 0 bases, with 12 bases between them. This CDR3 is CASGGIYSYEQYF. CDR3 in DNA: TGTGCCAGTGGGGGGATTTACTCCTACGAGCAGTACTTC.

This clonotype was found a few times. This chain uses TRBV4-1 with TRBJ2-1, with 7 bases that match TRBD1. This CDR3 is built from 14 residues. Germline values: CDR1 MGHRA, CDR2 YSYEKL. The V gene end was trimmed by 0 bases and the J gene end by 8 bases; junction bases not matched to a gene: 4. The CDR3 nucleotides are TGCGCCAGCAGCCAAGAGACAGGGTTTCATGAGCAGTTCTTC. Translation gives CASSQETGFHEQFF.

The chain has TRBV4-1 and TRBJ2-7; 9 bases are a match to TRBD2. Germline values: CDR1 MGHRA, CDR2 YSYEKL. This CDR3 is 16 amino acids long. The trim removed 0 bases at V and 6 bases at J, leaving 9 bases unmatched. DNA for the CDR3: TGCGCCAGCAGCCAAGACCCACTAGCGGGTCGTCTCGAGCAGTACTTC. Its protein is CASSQDPLAGRLEQYF.

The CDR3 coding sequence is TGCGCCAGCAGCCAGAGCACTAGCGGGAGGGAAGAGACCCAGTACTTC. Residues: CASSQSTSGREETQYF. This chain joins TRBV4-1 and TRBJ2-5; 13 bases line up with TRBD2. The length of the CDR3 is 16 residues. Germline CDR1 MGHRA, CDR2 YSYEKL. V was pared by 3 bases and J by 3 bases, with 4 bases of the junction left unmatched.

V gene TRBV2 combines with J gene TRBJ2-2; no clear D gene. The CDR3 sequence is 15 residues long. Germline V gene data show CDR1 as SNHLY and CDR2 as FYNNEI. V was clipped by 4 bases and J by 5 bases, with 14 bases between them. This CDR3 is CASSVNRRSTGELFF. The CDR3 nucleotides are TGTGCCAGCAGTGTTAATCGTAGAAGTACCGGGGAGCTGTTTTTT.

This clonotype was seen a few times. J is TRBJ2-4 and V is TRBV7-2; a possible D gene is TRBD2 (6 bases). Germline values: CDR1 SGHTA, CDR2 FQGNSA. Trimming pared 5 bases from V and 0 bases from J, leaving 17 bases between. CDR3 size: 17 residues. In DNA, the CDR3 is TGTGCCAGCAGCCCGTCACCGGGGGTGGGAGCCAAAAACATTCAGTACTTC. It translates to CASSPSPGVGAKNIQYF.

This clonotype has only a few counts. The chain uses TRBV7-9 and TRBJ2-3; TRBD1 matches 9 bases. V shed 5 bases and J 0 bases; nucleotides not matched to a gene: 6. The CDR3 is 16 residues long. The germline V gene has CDR1 SEHNR and CDR2 FQNEAQ (reference sequence). The chain's CDR3 is CASSVWGQGSTDTQYF. The CDR3 nucleotides read TGTGCCAGCAGCGTATGGGGACAGGGAAGCACAGATACGCAGTATTTT.

The chain has TRBV11-2 and TRBJ2-1; D might be TRBD1 (5 bases). Per the germline V gene, CDR1 is SGHAT and CDR2 is FQNNGV. Trimming pared 4 bases from V and 8 bases from J, leaving 9 bases between. There are 12 residues in the CDR3. This chain's CDR3 is CASSSQGYEQFF. DNA of the CDR3: TGTGCCAGCAGCTCTCAGGGATATGAGCAGTTCTTC.

In this sample, this clonotype turned up a few times. This chain joins TRBV4-1 and TRBJ2-7; TRBD1 agrees at 9 bases. V gave up 3 bases and J gave up 2 bases; unmatched junction bases: 5. The CDR3 sequence is 15 residues long. Per the germline V gene, CDR1 is MGHRA and CDR2 is YSYEKL. Written as DNA, the CDR3 is TGCGCCAGCAGCCAGGGACAGGGTTCCCCCTACGAGCAGTACTTC. Protein sequence: CASSQGQGSPYEQYF.

The chain uses TRBV24-1 and TRBJ2-1; D unresolved. CDR1 is KGHDR and CDR2 is SFDVKD in the germline V gene. This CDR3 has 16 residues. V dropped 4 bases and J dropped 4 bases, with 16 bases sitting between them. DNA for the CDR3: TGTGCCACCAGTGACTCGGACGGAAAAGGATACAATGAGCAGTTCTTC. Translation: CATSDSDGKGYNEQFF.

The genes are TRBV5-1 and TRBJ1-5; D unclear. The CDR3 has 15 amino acids. Per germline, CDR1 SGHRS and CDR2 YFSETQ. Deletions cut 0 bases from V and 5 bases from J, with 12 bases between. This chain's CDR3 is CASSLDGTNHQPQHF. The CDR3 coding sequence is TGCGCCAGCAGCTTGGATGGCACAAATCATCAGCCCCAGCATTTT. The entire variable domain, with the rest obtained from reference TRBV5-1 and TRBJ1-5, is as follows: KAGVTQTPRYLIKTRGQQVTLSCSPISGHRSVSWYQQTPGQGLQFLFEYFSETQRNKGNFPGRFSGRQFSNSRSEMNVSTLELGDSALYLCASSLDGTNHQPQHFGDGTRLSIL.